This TCR beta chain was recorded in a study of long-term antiretroviral therapy in people with HIV. The CDR3 is made up of 16 amino acids. The germline CDR1 and CDR2 sequences are MGHDK and SYGVNS. Trimming pared 0 bases from V and 0 bases from J, leaving 10 bases between. As for this clone: Its antigen remains unidentified.

Without exception, participants with HIV were treated in the United States. General study results and limits: Those clones which expanded before ART made up the dominant part of the repertoire at all time points. On ART adherence, viral resistance or therapy changes, no data were available.

This was the immunoSEQ v3.0 assay at survey level. Here immunoSEQ multiplex PCR was the method, and the copy in TCRdb shows in-frame clones only, minus some. The table has 15,000 to 20,000 clones, about 74% seen once. The chain employs TRBV25-1 and TRBJ2-3; D not resolved. The sample consisted of unsorted PBMCs, taken 0.5 years before starting antiretroviral therapy. The TCR sequence derives from a man between 18 and 35 years old with HIV. Written as DNA, the CDR3 is TGTGCCAGCAGTGAATATCGGGTAGATAGCACAGATACGCAGTATTTT. This gives the protein CASSEYRVDSTDTQYF.